This T cell receptor (beta chain) was documented in a study of blood T cell repertoires in COVID-19. Overall study context: Material from acute and convalescent COVID-19 was sourced from the United States, Italy and Spain.

Measured with immunoSEQ multiplex PCR; TCRdb has only the in-frame clones, and not every one. The sample carries some 180,000 clones, 88% recorded once. The CDR3 is made up of 13 amino acids. Germline CDR1 is SGHTA and CDR2 is FQGNSA. V lost 5 bases and J lost 8, with 15 bases in between. This clonotype was sampled from a man aged 50 or older who had recovered from COVID-19. The sequenced sample was peripheral blood. The V and J genes are TRBV7-2 and TRBJ1-2; possible D gene TRBD1, 6 bases. In DNA, the CDR3 is TGTGCCAGCAGCCCAGCCCCAGGGGACGGCTACACCTTC. Translation gives CASSPAPGDGYTF.